The clone carrying this T cell receptor beta chain has just a few counts. From germline, CDR1 is SGHRS and CDR2 YFSETQ. Germline trimming cut 4 bases from V and 4 bases from J; bases unmatched to any gene: 5. CDR3 length: 16 residues. This specimen comes from a study of cytomegalovirus exposure and HLA in healthy donors. A multiplex PCR was run with 60 Vbeta primers and 13 Jbeta primers. Profiling relied on immunoSEQ multiplex PCR, and the TCRdb table lists in-frame clones only, not all of them. The sample records 90,000 to 150,000 clones, roughly 80% being singletons. The source is a woman in her forties in good health and CMV-seronegative. Sequenced material: PBMCs. The chain uses TRBV5-1 and TRBJ2-2; 12 nucleotides align to TRBD2. CDR3 amino acids: CASSEASGGVTGELFF. The CDR3 DNA is TGCGCCAGCAGCGAAGCTAGCGGGGGGGTCACCGGGGAGCTGTTTTTT.